The clone carrying this T cell receptor (beta chain) has a handful of counts. The CDR3 sequence is 13 residues long. CDR1 and CDR2 (germline): MDHEN, SYDVKM. After removal of 6 bases from V and 3 bases from J, the junction contained 3 bases not matched to a gene. With TRAV- and TRBV-specific primers, first-strand cDNA was made, covering the alpha and beta chains. Over 20 PCR cycles, TCRs were amplified from a constant-region primer and V-primer adapter. TCRdb redid the calling of the reads with MiXCR, one entry per CDR3 protein. The sample lists about 9,800 distinct CDR3 sequences; approximately 81% were seen once. This sample was included in a study of low-dose radiotherapy and immunotherapy resistance in tumors.

The chain has TRBV28 and TRBJ2-7, with 9 bases identical to TRBD1. The receptor's source is a human donor with advanced metastatic prostate, ovarian, gallbladder or colorectal cancer (not recorded which). This table probably holds off-target reads from a library built for another chain. CDR3 nucleotide sequence: TGTGCCAGCAGGCCGGGACAGGGCTACGAGCAGTACTTC. It codes for CASRPGQGYEQYF.